Listed below are T cell receptor beta chains from one sample, sequenced in a study of blood T cell repertoires in COVID-19. Libraries were prepared by immunoSEQ multiplex PCR; TCRdb keeps only in-frame clonotypes and omits some of them. Of about 410,000 clones in the sample, about 88% were seen once. The sequenced sample was peripheral blood. The source is a woman in her 40s with COVID-19, enrolled during active disease. The CDR3 runs from the conserved cysteine through the conserved F or W. Rows give clone size only sometimes, using once, few, many, or a class for an expanded clone.

v_call clone_size cdr3_aa
TRBV28 NA CASSPSTNEKLFF
TRBV7-9 NA CASSLRSLSGTQYF
TRBV4-2 NA CASSQDPGDRATIF
TRBV4-3 NA CASSQDPQGARSGDEQFF
TRBV6-1 NA CASSEDPQTHENTEAFF
TRBV18 NA CASSPRQLWTSGYNEQFF
TRBV7-9 NA CASSLVTGGGNTIYF
TRBV7-2 NA CASSPRLQSPLHF
TRBV7-9 NA CASRVSWGASGSGYTF
TRBV5-1 NA CASSLVQVNTEAFF
TRBV7-8 NA CASSVGTVIYTDTQYF
TRBV28 NA CASSITGGQVEQYF
TRBV2 NA CASSTGNQPQHF
TRBV30 once CAWSVRGAGNEKLFF
TRBV7-8 NA CASSLAGHGNTEAFF
TRBV18 NA CASSPSSPRETQYF
TRBV19 once CASKNRVGTEAFF
TRBV7-2 NA CASNLAGGYRTGELFF
TRBV5-1 NA CASSLVAGVYNEQFF
TRBV4-1 NA CASSPDRVNQPQHF
TRBV4-3 NA CASSRAPGQGNIQYF
TRBV7-8 NA CASSLLRDRRNQPQHF
TRBV7-2 NA CASRLAGGGAKETQYF
TRBV27 NA CASSLWADNSPLHF
TRBV7-9 few CASSKTPGQRFYEQYF
TRBV7-9 NA CASSLARRATNEKLFF
TRBV9 NA CASSVAGTGIDEQYF
TRBV28 NA CASNPRRGLGTEAFF
TRBV5-1 NA CASSLGGGRGNIQYF
TRBV9 NA CASSVAGQGASGANVLTF
TRBV9 NA CASSYPPGGSPLHF
TRBV19 NA CASSRGRADTQYF
TRBV3-1/TRBV3-2 NA CASSQATRGPGNTIYF
TRBV10-3 NA CAISRTGEQFF
TRBV28 NA CASSSGYGYTF
TRBV6-2/TRBV6-3 NA CASSYSGFGQTNYGYTF
TRBV7-9 NA CASSGEEQYF
TRBV24-1 NA CATSFGPGGNYGYTF
TRBV5-1 NA CASSLGQTIYEQYF
TRBV12-3/TRBV12-4 NA CASSFGRGPEAFF
TRBV9 once CASSVGLLNTEAFF
TRBV2 NA CASSESGSPYEQYF
TRBV14 NA CASSQVHRAGYTF
TRBV19 NA CASSIWSGTSGRGGTQYF
TRBV29-1 NA CSAYKRDRNTEAFF
TRBV7-8 NA CASSFGQARDIQYF
TRBV6-1 NA CASSPVGGNYGYTF
TRBV7-2 NA CASSSSVTGGLNTEAFF
TRBV7-9 NA CASSTGTGSSYEQYF
TRBV10-3 NA CAISGGNTEAFF
TRBV18 NA CASSPRSGVSGTGELFF
TRBV29-1 NA CSSQQGAQETQYF